Presented here are 14 T cell receptor beta chains from one specimen sequenced in a study of blood T cell repertoires in COVID-19. TCRdb's copy holds only in-frame clones and misses some; the assay was immunoSEQ multiplex PCR. This sample has some 200,000 clones, with around 84% found just once. The sample was peripheral blood. Receptor source: a man younger than 45 with active or convalescent COVID-19.

This chain connects TRBV5-6 to TRBJ2-1; D might be TRBD1 (5 bases). This CDR3 comprises 17 residues. The V gene lost 4 bases and the J gene lost 1 base, with 18 bases spanning the gap. Per germline, CDR1 SGHDT and CDR2 YYEEEE. CDR3 in DNA: TGTGCCAGCAGCGACAACAGGTGGGTGAGATCCTACAATGAGCAGTTCTTC. Its protein is CASSDNRWVRSYNEQFF.

The gene calls are TRBV5-1 and TRBJ2-7; TRBD1 aligns across 10 bases. Germline trimming cut 3 bases from V and 1 base from J; bases unmatched to any gene: 10. The CDR3 sequence is 17 residues long. Germline CDR1 SGHRS, CDR2 YFSETQ. The CDR3: CASSSDRGPPRSYEQYV. The CDR3 DNA reads TGCGCCAGCAGCTCTGACAGGGGGCCCCCTAGGTCCTACGAGCAGTACGTC.

The V and J genes are TRBV7-9 and TRBJ2-2; 8 nucleotides align to TRBD2. The germline V gene has CDR1 SEHNR and CDR2 FQNEAQ (reference sequence). This CDR3 comprises 18 residues. V lost 7 bases and J lost 2; bases outside the gene matches: 15. This CDR3 reads CASTNVWAGGPNTGELFF. DNA for the CDR3: TGTGCCAGCACTAATGTCTGGGCGGGGGGCCCTAACACCGGGGAGCTGTTTTTT.

The chain combines TRBV10-2 with TRBJ2-7, with 8 positions matching TRBD1. Germline values: CDR1 WSHSY, CDR2 SAAADI. V lost 6 bases and J lost 2; bases outside the gene matches: 3. This CDR3 has 13 residues. The CDR3 loop is CASSGQGAYEQYV. The DNA for the CDR3 is TGCGCCAGCAGCGGACAGGGTGCCTACGAGCAGTACGTC.

The chain links TRBV9 to TRBJ2-3; 8 nucleotides match TRBD2. The CDR3 has 15 residues. Losses at the gene ends were 1 base for V and 4 bases for J; bases not matched to a gene: 5. Germline V lookup: CDR1 SGDLS, CDR2 YYNGEE. CDR3 nucleotides: TGTGCCAGCAGCGTAACCCCGGGAGGGGCAGATACGCAGTATTTT. Translating it yields CASSVTPGGADTQYF.

The rearrangement uses TRBV6-5 and TRBJ2-5, with D tentatively TRBD2 (5 bases). V lost 1 base and J lost 5, with 11 bases in between. CDR1 and CDR2 (germline): MNHEY, SVGAGI. The length of the CDR3 is 14 residues. In DNA form, the CDR3 reads TGTGCCAGCAGTTACTTTGGAGGATCGGAGACCCAGTACTTC. Translating it yields CASSYFGGSETQYF.

This chain links TRBV11-2 with TRBJ2-2, with a tentative D call TRBD2 (5 bases). Per germline, CDR1 SGHAT and CDR2 FQNNGV. V lost 0 bases and J 3 bases, leaving 8 bases between the germline ends. CDR3 length equals 15 residues. The DNA of the CDR3 is TGTGCCAGCAGCTTAGATCGAGGGTACACCGGGGAGCTGTTTTTT. Translated: CASSLDRGYTGELFF.

The genes are TRBV5-1 and TRBJ2-3, with TRBD2 as a possible D gene (5 bases). The CDR3 totals 15 residues. With 5 bases removed from V and 0 bases from J, the gap between germline ends came to 13 bases. Germline loops: CDR1 SGHRS, CDR2 YFSETQ. CDR3 nucleotide sequence: TGCGCCAGCAGTTTCCGTACGGGGAGCACAGATACGCAGTATTTT. Translation: CASSFRTGSTDTQYF.

About this clone itself: Other DNA sequences in the same sample also yield this CDR3. The chain combines TRBV3-1 (or the pseudogene TRBV3-2) with TRBJ2-1; D unresolved. V was cut by 0 bases and J by 4 bases, with 10 bases left in between. Germline loops: CDR1 LGHDT, CDR2 YNNKEL (reference sequence). This CDR3 spans 15 amino acids. This CDR3 is CASSQEERAYNEQFF. As DNA, the CDR3 is TGTGCCAGCAGCCAAGAGGAGCGAGCTTACAATGAGCAGTTCTTC.

V gene TRBV24-1 combines with J gene TRBJ2-7; 8 bases map to TRBD1. Germline V CDR1 and CDR2: KGHDR, SFDVKD. Trimming took 4 bases from V and 4 from J; bases not matched to a gene: 11. The CDR3 is 16 amino acids. The CDR3 DNA is TGTGCCACCAGTGAGGATACAGGGGGACCCTTATACGAGCAGTACGTC. This encodes CATSEDTGGPLYEQYV.

The chain combines TRBV10-3 with TRBJ2-3, with 9 bases lining up with TRBD2. Germline loops: CDR1 ENHRY, CDR2 SYGVKD. The J segment lost 7 bases and the V segment lost 5 bases, leaving 10 bases of the junction unmatched. This CDR3 is 15 amino acids long. The CDR3 region is CAISLGGRARNTQYF. The CDR3 coding sequence is TGTGCCATCAGTCTTGGCGGGAGGGCCCGGAATACGCAGTATTTT.

This clone has just a few counts. The gene calls are TRBV11-2 and TRBJ1-5; D is undetermined. Trimming left V 2 bases short and J 2 bases short, with 7 bases between. CDR1 and CDR2 from the germline V gene are SGHAT and FQNNGV. This CDR3 region has 14 residues. In DNA form, the CDR3 reads TGTGCCAGCAGCTTATGGGGAGGCAATCAGCCCCAGCATTTT. It encodes CASSLWGGNQPQHF. Full variable domain (rest looked up from reference TRBV11-2 and TRBJ1-5): EAGVAQSPRYKIIEKRQSVAFWCNPISGHATLYWYQQILGQGPKLLIQFQNNGVVDDSQLPKDRFSAERLKGVDSTLKIQPAKLEDSAVYLCASSLWGGNQPQHFGDGTRLSIL.

The chain uses TRBV6-5 and TRBJ1-6; no clear D gene. The V gene's germline CDR1 is MNHEY and CDR2 SVGAGI. Trimming removed 5 bases at V and 5 bases at J, with 13 bases between. The CDR3 spans 15 residues. The CDR3 region has the DNA TGTGCCAGCAGTACGGGGTCTAAGAATAATTCACCCCTCCACTTT. Translating gives CASSTGSKNNSPLHF.

This chain joins TRBV19 and TRBJ2-1, with TRBD2 identical over 10 bases. Trimming removed 6 bases from V and 8 bases from J; junction bases left unmatched: 7. The CDR3 has 14 amino acids. Per germline, CDR1 LNHDA and CDR2 SQIVND (reference sequence). CDR3 DNA sequence: TGTGCCAGTAGGGAGCGGGGGGGCCGCGATGAGCAGTTCTTC. This codes for CASRERGGRDEQFF.